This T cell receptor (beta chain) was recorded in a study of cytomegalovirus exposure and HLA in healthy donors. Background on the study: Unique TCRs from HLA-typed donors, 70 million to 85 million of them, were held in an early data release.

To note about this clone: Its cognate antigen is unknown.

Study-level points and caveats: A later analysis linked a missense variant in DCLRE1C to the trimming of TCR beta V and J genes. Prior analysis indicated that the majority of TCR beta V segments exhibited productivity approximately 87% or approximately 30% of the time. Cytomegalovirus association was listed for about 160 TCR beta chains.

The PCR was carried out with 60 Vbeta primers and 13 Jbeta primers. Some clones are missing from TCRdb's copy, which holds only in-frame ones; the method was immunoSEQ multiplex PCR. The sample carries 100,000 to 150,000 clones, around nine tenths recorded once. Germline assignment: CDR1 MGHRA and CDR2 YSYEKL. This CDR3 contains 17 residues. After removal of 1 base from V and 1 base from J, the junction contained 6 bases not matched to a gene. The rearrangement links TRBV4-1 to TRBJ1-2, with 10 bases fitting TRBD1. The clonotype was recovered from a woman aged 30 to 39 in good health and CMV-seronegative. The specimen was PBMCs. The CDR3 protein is CASSQVPRDRGNYGYTF. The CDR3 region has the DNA TGCGCCAGCAGCCAAGTCCCCCGGGACAGGGGTAACTATGGCTACACCTTC.